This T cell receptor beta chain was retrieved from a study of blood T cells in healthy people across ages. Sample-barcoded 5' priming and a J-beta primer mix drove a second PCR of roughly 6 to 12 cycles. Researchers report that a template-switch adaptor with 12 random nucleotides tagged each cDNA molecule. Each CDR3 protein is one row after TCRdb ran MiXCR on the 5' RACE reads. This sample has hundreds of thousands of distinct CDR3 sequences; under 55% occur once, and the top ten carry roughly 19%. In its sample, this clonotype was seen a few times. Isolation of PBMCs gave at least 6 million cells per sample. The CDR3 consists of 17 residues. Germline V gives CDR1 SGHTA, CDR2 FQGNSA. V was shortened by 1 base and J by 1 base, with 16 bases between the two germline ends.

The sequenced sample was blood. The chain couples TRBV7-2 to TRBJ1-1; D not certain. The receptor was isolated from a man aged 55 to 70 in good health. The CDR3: CASSLGFTLAGNTEAFF. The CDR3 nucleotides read TGTGCCAGCAGCTTAGGGTTTACTCTAGCGGGGAACACTGAAGCTTTCTTT.